This is a list of T cell receptor beta chains from one sample in a study of PD-1 blockade in classical Hodgkin lymphoma. Data came from immunoSEQ multiplex PCR; TCRdb stores just in-frame clones and leaves some out. Of roughly 100,000 clones listed, 80% to 90% are singletons. The sequenced sample was peripheral blood mononuclear cells (PBMCs), obtained before the second cycle of nivolumab. These receptors originate from a human donor with classical Hodgkin lymphoma. CDR3s include the opening cysteine and the closing phenylalanine or tryptophan. D genes are given only for firm matches. Clone size is not always given. Where it is, it says once, few, many or a class for expanded clones.

V: TRBV11-2; size: NA; J: TRBJ2-6; D: NA; DNA: TGTGCCAGCAGTAATACGCCGTTCAGACACTCTGGGGCCAACGTCCTGACTTTC; CDR3: CASSNTPFRHSGANVLTF
V: TRBV5-5; size: NA; J: TRBJ2-2; D: NA; DNA: TGTGCCAGCAGCTTCCCGGGGAAGGACACCGGGGAGCTGTTTTTT; CDR3: CASSFPGKDTGELFF
V: TRBV18; size: NA; J: TRBJ2-5; D: NA; DNA: TGTGCCAGCTCACCACCGACAGACTACCGGGAGACCCAGTACTTC; CDR3: CASSPPTDYRETQYF
V: TRBV14; size: once; J: TRBJ1-2; D: NA; DNA: TGTGCCAGCAGCCAAGATCTTGCACAGGGTCGACCCGGCTACACCTTC; CDR3: CASSQDLAQGRPGYTF
V: TRBV9; size: NA; J: TRBJ1-2; D: NA; DNA: TGTGCCAGCAGAGGAACGACAGGACGAGACTATGGCTACACCTTC; CDR3: CASRGTTGRDYGYTF
V: TRBV5-1; size: NA; J: TRBJ2-2; D: NA; DNA: TGCGCCAGCAGCTTGGGCCCGGGGGACGGCGGGGAGCTGTTTTTT; CDR3: CASSLGPGDGGELFF
V: TRBV5-4; size: NA; J: TRBJ1-1; D: NA; DNA: TGTGCCAGCAGCCCCGGGACAACTGAAGCTTTCTTT; CDR3: CASSPGTTEAFF
V: TRBV2; size: NA; J: TRBJ2-1; D: NA; DNA: TGTGCCAGCAGTCCGGGAAGCTCCTACAATGAGCAGTTCTTC; CDR3: CASSPGSSYNEQFF
V: TRBV7-8; size: NA; J: TRBJ2-2; D: NA; DNA: TGTGCCAGCAGCCCGCGGACATCGAACACCGGGGAGCTGTTTTTT; CDR3: CASSPRTSNTGELFF
V: TRBV28; size: NA; J: TRBJ2-5; D: TRBD2; DNA: TGTGCCAGCTCCATTTTAGCGGGGCGGGGGCAAGAGACCCAGTACTTC; CDR3: CASSILAGRGQETQYF
V: TRBV5-1; size: once; J: TRBJ1-1; D: NA; DNA: TGCGCCAGCACCCAAGGACCCACGAACACTGAAGCTTTCTTT; CDR3: CASTQGPTNTEAFF
V: TRBV11-2; size: NA; J: TRBJ2-1; D: NA; DNA: TGTGCCAGCAGCTTAAGTGGGGTTATTTACAATGAGCAGTTCTTC; CDR3: CASSLSGVIYNEQFF
V: TRBV30; size: NA; J: TRBJ2-3; D: NA; DNA: TGTGCCTGGAGTGTAGGTGAGAATACGCAGTATTTT; CDR3: CAWSVGENTQYF
V: TRBV6-1; size: NA; J: TRBJ1-3; D: TRBD1; DNA: TGTGCCGGCAGGGGGAACTCTGGAAACACCATATATTTT; CDR3: CAGRGNSGNTIYF
V: TRBV10-2; size: NA; J: TRBJ2-7; D: TRBD2; DNA: TGCGCCAGCAGTGAGTCGAAAGGCTTAGCGGGGATTTCCTACGAGCAGTACTTC; CDR3: CASSESKGLAGISYEQYF
V: TRBV11-3; size: NA; J: TRBJ1-1; D: NA; DNA: TGTGCCAGCAGCTTAGGCGGGCGGAACACTGAAGCTTTCTTT; CDR3: CASSLGGRNTEAFF
V: TRBV7-2; size: NA; J: TRBJ2-7; D: NA; DNA: TGTGCCAGCAGCTTAGCCCGCCAGTACGCCGAGCAGTACTTC; CDR3: CASSLARQYAEQYF
V: TRBV28; size: NA; J: TRBJ2-7; D: TRBD2; DNA: TGTGCCAGCAGTTTTCGGCTAGCGGGGGGGGACTACGAGCAGTACTTC; CDR3: CASSFRLAGGDYEQYF
V: TRBV30; size: NA; J: TRBJ1-2; D: NA; DNA: TGTGCCTGGCTAACCGACAGGCGGGGCTACACCTTC; CDR3: CAWLTDRRGYTF
V: TRBV2; size: NA; J: TRBJ2-1; D: TRBD1; DNA: TGTGCCAATAGGAATACAGGGGGCGGCCCCAATGAGCAGTTCTTC; CDR3: CANRNTGGGPNEQFF
V: TRBV5-1; size: NA; J: TRBJ2-5; D: NA; DNA: TGCGCCAGCAGCGCTGGCTGGGGCAGGAATCAAGAGACCCAGTACTTC; CDR3: CASSAGWGRNQETQYF
V: TRBV27; size: NA; J: TRBJ1-5; D: NA; DNA: TGTGCCAGCAGTTTCCGACGACAGTTCAATCAGCCCCAGCATTTT; CDR3: CASSFRRQFNQPQHF
V: TRBV6-5; size: NA; J: TRBJ1-2; D: NA; DNA: TGTGCCAGCAGTTACGATCCAGGAACCCCCTATGGCTACACCTTC; CDR3: CASSYDPGTPYGYTF
V: TRBV15; size: NA; J: TRBJ1-5; D: NA; DNA: TGTGCCACCAGCAGAGATTGGGGCATGTCTGACCAGCCCCAGCATTTT; CDR3: CATSRDWGMSDQPQHF
V: TRBV10-3; size: NA; J: TRBJ1-5; D: NA; DNA: TGTGCCATCAGTCCAGGGAATCAGCCCCAGCATTTT; CDR3: CAISPGNQPQHF
V: TRBV7-9; size: NA; J: TRBJ2-7; D: NA; DNA: TGTGCCAGCAGCTTAATTGTTGGGTCGTTGGGACAATCCTACGAGCAGTACTTC; CDR3: CASSLIVGSLGQSYEQYF
V: TRBV4-2; size: few; J: TRBJ1-1; D: NA; DNA: TGTGCCAGCAGCCAAACGGACACCGGCACTGAAGCTTTCTTT; CDR3: CASSQTDTGTEAFF
V: TRBV11-1; size: NA; J: TRBJ1-2; D: TRBD1; DNA: TGTGCCAGCACCTTAAAATTACCCAACAGGGGGCTCTGGGGCTACACCTTC; CDR3: CASTLKLPNRGLWGYTF
V: TRBV21-1; size: NA; J: TRBJ2-3; D: NA; DNA: TGTGCCAGCAGGCTGCCCAGGACTAGCGGGAGGAACCCCTCTAGCACAGATACGCAGTATTTT; CDR3: CASRLPRTSGRNPSSTDTQYF
V: TRBV10-3; size: NA; J: TRBJ2-3; D: TRBD2; DNA: TGTGCCATCAGTGAGCTAGCGGGGGTGGATGCAGATACGCAGTATTTT; CDR3: CAISELAGVDADTQYF
V: TRBV5-1; size: NA; J: TRBJ1-5; D: NA; DNA: TGTGCCAGCAGCTTGAAAAATCAGCCCCAGCATTTT; CDR3: CASSLKNQPQHF
V: TRBV15; size: NA; J: TRBJ1-3; D: TRBD1; DNA: TGTGCCACCAGTCTTACGACAGGGAACTCTGGAAACACCATATATTTT; CDR3: CATSLTTGNSGNTIYF
V: TRBV7-2; size: NA; J: TRBJ2-7; D: NA; DNA: TGTGCCAGCAGCTTAGGAGGGCTAGAGGGGGACCGCCGGCAGTACTTC; CDR3: CASSLGGLEGDRRQYF
V: TRBV14; size: NA; J: TRBJ2-3; D: TRBD2; DNA: TGTGCCAGCAGTCGGACTAGCGGGGGATCCACAGATACGCAGTATTTT; CDR3: CASSRTSGGSTDTQYF
V: TRBV7-2; size: NA; J: TRBJ2-3; D: NA; DNA: TGTGCCAGCAACCCTGGGCAAGTGGCAGATACGCAGTATTTT; CDR3: CASNPGQVADTQYF
V: TRBV2; size: NA; J: TRBJ1-2; D: TRBD1; DNA: TGTGCCAGCGTTTATACAGGGGGGGGAGACGGCTACACCTTC; CDR3: CASVYTGGGDGYTF
V: TRBV7-3; size: NA; J: TRBJ2-3; D: NA; DNA: TGTGCCAGCAGCATCGGGTCCTCTAGCACAGATACGCAGTATTTT; CDR3: CASSIGSSSTDTQYF
V: TRBV5-1; size: NA; J: TRBJ1-2; D: TRBD1; DNA: TGCGCCAGCAGCTCGACCTTCACCAGGGGGCGCGACTATGGCTACACCTTC; CDR3: CASSSTFTRGRDYGYTF
V: TRBV27; size: NA; J: TRBJ1-4; D: NA; DNA: TGTGCCAGCAGTTACGGGCAGGGGAGGGGGGATGAAAAACTGTTTTTT; CDR3: CASSYGQGRGDEKLFF
V: TRBV11-3; size: NA; J: TRBJ2-5; D: TRBD1; DNA: TGTGCCAGCAGCCACACAGGGGAGAACCAAGAGACCCAGTACTTC; CDR3: CASSHTGENQETQYF
V: TRBV7-9; size: NA; J: TRBJ2-3; D: TRBD2; DNA: TGTGCCAGCAGGGACGGACTAGCGGGGTCGTTAGTAGATACGCAGTATTTT; CDR3: CASRDGLAGSLVDTQYF
V: TRBV18; size: NA; J: TRBJ2-2; D: NA; DNA: TGTGCCAGCTCACCTAAGCGGGTCGCGCGTGGGAAGCTGTTTTTT; CDR3: CASSPKRVARGKLFF
V: TRBV6-1; size: NA; J: TRBJ2-7; D: TRBD2; DNA: TGTGCCAGCACTGCGGGGGGGAGATCCCCGCTGGAGCAGTACTTC; CDR3: CASTAGGRSPLEQYF
V: TRBV19; size: NA; J: TRBJ1-5; D: NA; DNA: TGTGCCAGTAGTATAATAGAAGGCGGCCATCAGCCCCAGCATTTT; CDR3: CASSIIEGGHQPQHF
V: TRBV6-6; size: NA; J: TRBJ1-6; D: TRBD1; DNA: TGTGCCAGCAGCCCGGGACAGGGGCATTCACCCCTCCACTTT; CDR3: CASSPGQGHSPLHF
V: TRBV7-9; size: NA; J: TRBJ2-7; D: TRBD1; DNA: TGTGCCAGCAGCTTCAGACAGGGCCCCTACGAGCAGTACTTC; CDR3: CASSFRQGPYEQYF
V: TRBV19; size: NA; J: TRBJ2-2; D: NA; DNA: TGTGCCAGTAGTACCCGCCGGGGGGCGAAAACCGGGGAGCTGTTTTTT; CDR3: CASSTRRGAKTGELFF
V: TRBV18; size: once; J: TRBJ1-3; D: NA; DNA: TGTGCCAGCTCACCATCCAGGGGCTTAGGAAACACCATATATTTT; CDR3: CASSPSRGLGNTIYF
V: TRBV5-5; size: NA; J: TRBJ2-2; D: NA; DNA: TGTGCCAGCAGCTCAGTCAGGGGAACCACCGGGGAGCTGTTTTTT; CDR3: CASSSVRGTTGELFF
V: TRBV19; size: NA; J: TRBJ1-3; D: NA; DNA: TGTGCCAGTCGTGAAAGTTTCGGAACTGGAAACACCATATATTTT; CDR3: CASRESFGTGNTIYF
V: TRBV27; size: NA; J: TRBJ2-7; D: NA; DNA: TGTGCCAGCAGTTTTAAGACAATGAGGGAGCAGTACTTC; CDR3: CASSFKTMREQYF
V: TRBV19; size: NA; J: TRBJ1-1; D: NA; DNA: TGTGCCAGTTACCCGCCGGGAGGTGAAGCTTTCTTT; CDR3: CASYPPGGEAFF
V: TRBV4-2; size: NA; J: TRBJ1-2; D: NA; DNA: TGTGCCAGCAGCCCAGAGGGCCCCTCCTTATTCTATGGCTACACCTTC; CDR3: CASSPEGPSLFYGYTF